Listed below are T cell receptor beta chains from one sample, sequenced in a study of CD4+ T cells in melanoma. Generated by immunoSEQ multiplex PCR, the TCRdb table keeps only in-frame clones and is missing some. The sample lists about 140,000 clones, around 90% occurring once. Source of these receptors: a human donor with melanoma. Each CDR3 is given with its conserved first and last residue. The order of the fields is V gene, J gene, D gene, clone size, CDR3 protein, CDR3 DNA. The D gene is left open where the match is weak. Where a row states a size, it is once, few, many or the class of an expanded clone; other rows omit it.

V: TRBV9; J: TRBJ2-5; D: -; size: -; CDR3: CASSSQETQYF; DNA: TGTGCCAGCAGCTCGCAAGAGACCCAGTACTTC
V: TRBV6-6; J: TRBJ1-1; D: -; size: -; CDR3: CASSYRADTEAFF; DNA: TGTGCCAGCAGTTACCGGGCCGACACTGAAGCTTTCTTT
V: TRBV2; J: TRBJ1-2; D: TRBD1; size: -; CDR3: CASSEAETGGYGYTF; DNA: TGTGCCAGCAGTGAAGCCGAGACAGGGGGCTATGGCTACACCTTC
V: TRBV19; J: TRBJ1-1; D: -; size: -; CDR3: CASSILGRDTEAFF; DNA: TGTGCCAGTAGTATCCTAGGGAGGGACACTGAAGCTTTCTTT
V: TRBV4-1; J: TRBJ2-7; D: -; size: -; CDR3: CASSQDPTGSYEQYF; DNA: TGCGCCAGCAGCCAAGACCCGACAGGCTCCTACGAGCAGTACTTC
V: TRBV19; J: TRBJ2-7; D: -; size: -; CDR3: CASSTNRETYEQYF; DNA: TGTGCCAGTAGCACTAACCGGGAAACCTACGAGCAGTACTTC
V: TRBV5-1; J: TRBJ2-3; D: -; size: -; CDR3: CASSWPDGESQYF; DNA: TGCGCCAGCAGCTGGCCCGACGGGGAATCGCAGTATTTT
V: TRBV4-2; J: TRBJ1-2; D: -; size: -; CDR3: CASSQEQGGGYTF; DNA: TGTGCCAGCAGCCAAGAACAGGGCGGCGGCTACACCTTC
V: TRBV11-2; J: TRBJ2-1; D: TRBD2; size: -; CDR3: CASSSTSGGAAQFF; DNA: TGTGCCAGCAGCTCGACTAGCGGGGGGGCGGCGCAGTTCTTC
V: TRBV5-1; J: TRBJ1-4; D: TRBD1; size: once; CDR3: CASSPTGGGEKLFF; DNA: TGCGCCAGCAGCCCGACAGGGGGCGGCGAAAAACTGTTTTTT
V: TRBV7-3; J: TRBJ2-2; D: TRBD2; size: -; CDR3: CASSPPGLAAGELFF; DNA: TGTGCCAGCAGCCCGCCGGGACTAGCGGCCGGGGAGCTGTTTTTT
V: TRBV19; J: TRBJ1-5; D: -; size: -; CDR3: CASSMGWAAVRGQPQHF; DNA: TGTGCCAGTAGTATGGGTTGGGCAGCCGTCCGGGGTCAGCCCCAGCATTTT
V: TRBV6-6; J: TRBJ1-1; D: -; size: -; CDR3: CASSPIQGTNTEAFF; DNA: TGTGCCAGCAGTCCGATACAGGGTACGAACACTGAAGCTTTCTTT
V: TRBV5-5; J: TRBJ2-3; D: -; size: -; CDR3: CASSLLDTQYF; DNA: TGTGCCAGCAGCTTGTTAGATACGCAGTATTTT
V: TRBV12-5; J: TRBJ2-3; D: TRBD1; size: -; CDR3: CASGWPGQGIYTQYF; DNA: TGTGCTAGTGGATGGCCGGGACAGGGAATTTATACGCAGTATTTT
V: TRBV12-2; J: TRBJ2-7; D: -; size: -; CDR3: CASRSRDEQYF; DNA: TGTGCAAGTCGCTCCAGGGACGAGCAGTACTTC
V: TRBV6-4; J: TRBJ1-2; D: -; size: -; CDR3: CASSDADSALSKYGYTF; DNA: TGTGCCAGCAGTGACGCGGACAGTGCCCTCAGTAAGTATGGCTACACCTTC
V: TRBV5-1; J: TRBJ2-1; D: TRBD1; size: -; CDR3: CASSLTGVGSYNEQFF; DNA: TGCGCCAGCAGCTTGACAGGGGTTGGTTCCTACAATGAGCAGTTCTTC
V: TRBV27; J: TRBJ2-7; D: -; size: -; CDR3: CASRRTGRSEQYF; DNA: TGTGCCAGCAGAAGAACAGGGAGGAGCGAGCAGTACTTC
V: TRBV19; J: TRBJ2-1; D: -; size: -; CDR3: CASSIVNEQFF; DNA: TGTGCCAGTAGTATCGTAAATGAGCAGTTCTTC
V: TRBV6-5; J: TRBJ2-5; D: TRBD2; size: -; CDR3: CASSYSPAGAGETQYF; DNA: TGTGCCAGCAGTTACTCCCCAGCGGGGGCCGGAGAGACCCAGTACTTC
V: TRBV27; J: TRBJ2-6; D: -; size: -; CDR3: CASKGGHFSGANVLTF; DNA: TGTGCCTCGAAGGGAGGCCATTTCTCTGGGGCCAACGTCCTGACTTTC
V: TRBV5-1; J: TRBJ2-7; D: -; size: -; CDR3: CASSFRGDNAYEQYF; DNA: TGCGCCAGCAGCTTTAGGGGGGATAATGCCTACGAGCAGTACTTC
V: TRBV19; J: TRBJ1-2; D: -; size: -; CDR3: CASSWAGSNYGYTF; DNA: TGTGCCAGTAGTTGGGCAGGGAGTAACTATGGCTACACCTTC
V: TRBV28; J: TRBJ1-2; D: -; size: -; CDR3: CASNPKGGRWYGYTF; DNA: TGTGCCAGCAACCCCAAGGGGGGGCGGTGGTATGGCTACACCTTC
V: TRBV11-1; J: TRBJ2-3; D: -; size: -; CDR3: CASTPRDGRSDTQYF; DNA: TGTGCCAGCACACCGAGGGACGGACGATCAGATACGCAGTATTTT
V: TRBV19; J: TRBJ2-3; D: -; size: -; CDR3: CASSRENTDTQYF; DNA: TGTGCCAGTTCCAGGGAGAACACAGATACGCAGTATTTT
V: TRBV28; J: TRBJ1-2; D: -; size: -; CDR3: CASRRSSDYGYTF; DNA: TGTGCCAGCAGAAGGTCGTCGGACTATGGCTACACCTTC
V: TRBV11-2; J: TRBJ2-7; D: -; size: few; CDR3: CASSLQTAYEQYF; DNA: TGTGCCAGCAGTCTACAGACAGCGTACGAGCAGTACTTC
V: TRBV18; J: TRBJ1-1; D: -; size: -; CDR3: CASSPPGSYGMGTEAFF; DNA: TGTGCCAGCTCACCACCGGGCAGCTACGGGATGGGCACTGAAGCTTTCTTT
V: TRBV18; J: TRBJ1-2; D: TRBD1; size: -; CDR3: CASSRGTGGKDGYTF; DNA: TGTGCCAGCTCACGAGGCACAGGGGGCAAAGATGGCTACACCTTC
V: TRBV5-1; J: TRBJ2-3; D: TRBD2; size: -; CDR3: CASSPLAGLLTDTQYF; DNA: TGCGCCAGCAGCCCCCTAGCGGGGCTTCTCACAGATACGCAGTATTTT